This T cell receptor (beta chain) was obtained from a study of T cell responses to AZD1222 COVID-19 vaccine. This clone was detected once. Its target is not known. V lost 6 bases and J lost 7, with 21 bases in between. The CDR3 length is 16 residues. Germline CDR1 reads KGHSH; CDR2 reads LQKENI. The study, taken as a whole, reports: Clonal diversity was possibly underestimated; the donors were predominantly white British and more often female. Regions 160-218 and 743-854 held dominance among vaccine-associated CD4 TCRs, which spanned spike. Nearly half of spike-specific TCRs reportedly target variant regions that are unmutated in the B.1.351 and B.1.1.7 variants.

The table came from immunoSEQ multiplex PCR; TCRdb's copy has only in-frame clones and leaves some out. The profile shows 55,000 to 65,000 clones, approximately 80% of them singletons. The chain has TRBV18 and TRBJ1-4; D is possibly TRBD1 (6 bases). The TCR comes from an adult who received the AZD1222 COVID-19 vaccine. The specimen comprised peripheral blood, sampled 28 days after the second AZD1222 dose. The CDR3 protein is CASSPMGWGLSEKLFF. The CDR3 coding sequence is TGTGCCAGCTCCCCAATGGGATGGGGGCTGTCTGAAAAACTGTTTTTT.